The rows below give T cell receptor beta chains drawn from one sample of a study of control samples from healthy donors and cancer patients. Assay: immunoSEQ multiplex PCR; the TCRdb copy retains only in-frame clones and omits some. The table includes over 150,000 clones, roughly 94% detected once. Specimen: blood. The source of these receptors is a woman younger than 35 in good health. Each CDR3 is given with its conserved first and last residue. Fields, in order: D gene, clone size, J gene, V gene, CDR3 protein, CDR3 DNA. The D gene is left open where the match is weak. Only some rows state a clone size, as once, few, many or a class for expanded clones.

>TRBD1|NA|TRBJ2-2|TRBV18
CASSPPQGAVLVTGELFF
TGTGCCAGCTCACCACCACAGGGGGCAGTCCTCGTCACCGGGGAGCTGTTTTTT
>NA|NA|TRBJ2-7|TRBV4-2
CASSPIQGYEQYF
TGTGCCAGCAGCCCCATACAGGGTTACGAGCAGTACTTC
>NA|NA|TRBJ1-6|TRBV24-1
CATSDDSPNSPLHF
TGTGCCACCAGTGATGACAGCCCTAATTCACCCCTCCACTTT
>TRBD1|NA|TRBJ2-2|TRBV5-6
CASSSLGTGGSGELFF
TGTGCCAGCAGCTCACTCGGGACAGGGGGGAGCGGGGAGCTGTTTTTT
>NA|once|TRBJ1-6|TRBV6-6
CASSPSGAGNSPLHF
TGTGCCAGCAGTCCGAGCGGAGCTGGAAATTCACCCCTCCACTTT
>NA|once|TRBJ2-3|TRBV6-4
CASSVSSGTDTQYF
TGTGCCAGCAGTGTTTCGTCTGGCACAGATACGCAGTATTTT
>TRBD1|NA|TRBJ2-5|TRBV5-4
CASSYRDREATQYF
TGTGCCAGCAGCTACCGGGACAGGGAAGCGACCCAGTACTTC
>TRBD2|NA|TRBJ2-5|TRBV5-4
CASSLTSGEQETQYF
TGTGCCAGCAGCTTGACTAGCGGGGAACAAGAGACCCAGTACTTC
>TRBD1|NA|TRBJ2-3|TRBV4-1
CASSQGQGWADTQYF
TGCGCCAGCAGCCAAGGACAGGGATGGGCAGATACGCAGTATTTT
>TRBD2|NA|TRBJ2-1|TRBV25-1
CASGDLMGLAYNEQFF
TGTGCCAGCGGGGATTTGATGGGACTAGCCTACAATGAGCAGTTCTTC
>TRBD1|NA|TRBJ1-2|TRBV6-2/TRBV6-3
CASSSVGQGSNYGYTF
TGTGCCAGCAGTTCCGTCGGACAGGGCTCTAACTATGGCTACACCTTC
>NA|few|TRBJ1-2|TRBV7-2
CASSLERTGGYTF
TGTGCCAGCAGCCTGGAACGAACAGGTGGCTACACCTTC
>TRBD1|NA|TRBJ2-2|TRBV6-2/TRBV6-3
CASSYNTGGPNTGELFF
TGTGCCAGCAGTTACAATACAGGGGGCCCGAACACCGGGGAGCTGTTTTTT
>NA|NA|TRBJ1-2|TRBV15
CATSRDFRHQGYTF
TGTGCCACCAGCAGAGATTTTCGCCACCAAGGCTACACCTTC
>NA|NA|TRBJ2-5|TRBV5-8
CASSLFGETQYF
TGTGCCAGCAGCTTGTTCGGAGAGACCCAGTACTTC
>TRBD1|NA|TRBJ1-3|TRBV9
CASSRDRGRNGNTIYF
TGTGCCAGCAGCAGGGACAGGGGGAGAAATGGAAACACCATATATTTT
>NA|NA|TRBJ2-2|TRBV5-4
CASRRSEGGELFF
TGTGCCAGCAGACGCTCAGAAGGCGGGGAGCTGTTTTTT
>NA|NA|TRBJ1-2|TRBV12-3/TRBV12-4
CASSLPQGNGYTF
TGTGCCAGCAGTTTGCCACAGGGAAATGGCTACACCTTC
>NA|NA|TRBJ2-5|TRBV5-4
CASSSQQGGETQYF
TGTGCCAGCAGCTCCCAACAAGGCGGGGAGACCCAGTACTTC
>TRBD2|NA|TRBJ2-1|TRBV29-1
CSVESGLAGVDEQFF
TGCAGCGTTGAATCGGGACTAGCGGGGGTGGATGAGCAGTTCTTC
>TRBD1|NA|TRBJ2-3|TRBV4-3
CASSSQTGGAGTDTQYF
TGCGCCAGCAGCTCTCAGACAGGGGGCGCAGGAACAGATACGCAGTATTTT
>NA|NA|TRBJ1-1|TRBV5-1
CASSLDLRELNTEAFF
TGCGCCAGCAGCTTGGACCTTAGGGAGTTGAACACTGAAGCTTTCTTT
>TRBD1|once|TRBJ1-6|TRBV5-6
CASSLRGDRGNSPLHF
TGTGCCAGCAGCTTGCGGGGAGACAGGGGTAATTCACCCCTCCACTTT
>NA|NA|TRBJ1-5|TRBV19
CASSSRRSEGNQPQHF
TGTGCCAGTAGTTCGCGCAGGTCGGAAGGTAATCAGCCCCAGCATTTT
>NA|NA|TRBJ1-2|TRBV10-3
CAISEGNYGYTF
TGTGCCATCAGTGAGGGGAACTATGGCTACACCTTC
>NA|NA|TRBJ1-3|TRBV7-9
CASSLTLRGNTIYF
TGTGCCAGCAGCTTAACCTTACGTGGAAACACCATATATTTT
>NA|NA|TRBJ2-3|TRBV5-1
CASSLGQTSTDTQYF
TGCGCCAGCAGCTTGGGGCAGACTAGCACAGATACGCAGTATTTT
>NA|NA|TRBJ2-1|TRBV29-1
CSVEVGTGNNEQFF
TGCAGCGTTGAAGTCGGGACTGGTAACAATGAGCAGTTCTTC
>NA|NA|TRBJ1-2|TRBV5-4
CASSLGAAETSGYTF
TGTGCCAGCAGCTTGGGGGCTGCCGAAACATCTGGCTACACCTTC
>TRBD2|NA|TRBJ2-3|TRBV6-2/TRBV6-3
CASSPGLNHPSGGARDTQYF
TGTGCCAGCAGTCCAGGACTCAACCATCCCAGCGGGGGGGCCCGGGATACGCAGTATTTT
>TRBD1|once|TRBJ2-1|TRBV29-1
CSVEGQGAYNEQFF
TGCAGCGTTGAAGGGCAGGGGGCCTACAATGAGCAGTTCTTC
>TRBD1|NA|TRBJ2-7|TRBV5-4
CASSFVDRGSYEQYF
TGTGCCAGCAGCTTCGTGGACAGGGGCTCCTACGAGCAGTACTTC
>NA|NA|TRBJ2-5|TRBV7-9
CASSSQETQYF
TGTGCCAGCAGCTCACAAGAGACCCAGTACTTC
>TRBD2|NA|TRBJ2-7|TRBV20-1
CSASLASGSGEQYF
TGCAGTGCTAGTCTGGCTAGCGGGAGTGGCGAGCAGTACTTC
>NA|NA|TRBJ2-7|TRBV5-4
CASSIGRTYEQYF
TGTGCCAGCAGCATTGGTCGGACCTACGAGCAGTACTTC
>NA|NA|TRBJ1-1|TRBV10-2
CASNGGGNSNTEAFF
TGCGCCAGCAACGGAGGTGGGAATTCGAACACTGAAGCTTTCTTT
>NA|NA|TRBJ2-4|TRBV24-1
CATSDLQGFRYF
TGTGCCACCAGTGATTTACAGGGCTTTCGGTACTTC
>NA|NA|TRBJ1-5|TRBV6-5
CASRKSGDQPQHF
TGTGCCAGCAGGAAATCAGGGGACCAGCCCCAGCATTTT
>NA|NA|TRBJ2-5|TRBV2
CASSDRQGGYGETQYF
TGTGCCAGCAGTGATAGGCAGGGAGGTTACGGGGAGACCCAGTACTTC
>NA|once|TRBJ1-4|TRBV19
CASTRGVVPGANEKLFF
TGTGCCAGTACCCGAGGGGTGGTTCCCGGAGCTAATGAAAAACTGTTTTTT
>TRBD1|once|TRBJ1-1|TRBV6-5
CASSQQGARYAFF
TGTGCCAGCAGTCAGCAGGGGGCCAGGTACGCTTTCTTT
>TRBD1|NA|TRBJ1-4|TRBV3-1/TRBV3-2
CASSQAGTANEKLFF
TGTGCCAGCAGCCAAGCCGGGACAGCGAATGAAAAACTGTTTTTT
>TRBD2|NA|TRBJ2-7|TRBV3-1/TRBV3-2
CASSLAGGYYEQYF
TGTGCCAGCAGTCTAGCGGGAGGGTACTACGAGCAGTACTTC
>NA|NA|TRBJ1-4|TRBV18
CASSPGVENEKLFF
TGTGCCAGCTCACCAGGGGTGGAAAATGAAAAACTGTTTTTT
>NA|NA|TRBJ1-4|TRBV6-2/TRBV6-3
CASSYLAKTEKLFF
TGTGCCAGCAGTTACTTGGCTAAGACTGAAAAACTGTTTTTT